Listed here are 12 T cell receptor beta chains from one sample, sequenced in a study of shared clonotypes between healthy human individuals. Some clones are missing from TCRdb's copy, which holds only in-frame ones; the method was immunoSEQ multiplex PCR. Among about 1.1 million clones listed, 78% were seen once. Sample: memory CD4+ T cells from PBMCs. Subset specified: CD45RA-negative fraction. Every receptor here comes from a man aged 18 to 35 in good health. Some clones in this sample may be carry-over from other donors' samples.

This clone was counted ten times or more. The V and J genes are TRBV29-1 and TRBJ1-1; D is unresolved. Per germline, CDR1 SQVTM and CDR2 ANQGSEA. Deletions cut 6 bases from V and 4 bases from J, with 9 bases between. CDR3 length: 11 amino acids. CDR3 sequence: CSVQRLTEAFF. CDR3 bases: TGCAGCGTACAGCGACTCACTGAAGCTTTCTTT.

This clone occurred a few times. J is TRBJ1-1 and V is TRBV5-1, with TRBD1 matching over 9 bases. Germline V gene data show CDR1 as SGHRS and CDR2 as YFSETQ. The trim removed 3 bases at V and 5 bases at J, leaving 2 bases unmatched. The CDR3 runs 13 residues. CDR3 protein: CASSWTGETEAFF. CDR3 sequence (DNA): TGCGCCAGCAGCTGGACAGGGGAGACTGAAGCTTTCTTT. The full variable domain, in which reference TRBV5-1 and TRBJ1-1 provide the parts outside the CDR3, is KAGVTQTPRYLIKTRGQQVTLSCSPISGHRSVSWYQQTPGQGLQFLFEYFSETQRNKGNFPGRFSGRQFSNSRSEMNVSTLELGDSALYLCASSWTGETEAFFGQGTRLTVV.

The CDR3 nucleotides are TGTGCCAGCAGCGACCCGGGGAGTTTGTCCTTGGGTACGCAGTATTTT. Translating it yields CASSDPGSLSLGTQYF. The chain employs TRBV13 and TRBJ2-3, with D perhaps matching TRBD2 (5 bases). The length of the CDR3 is 16 residues. Per the germline V gene, CDR1 is PRHDT and CDR2 is FYEKMQ (reference sequence). V was shortened by 5 bases and J by 8 bases, with 23 bases between the two germline ends.

The V gene is TRBV7-3, the J gene TRBJ2-2, with D perhaps being TRBD1 or TRBD2 (5 bases each). V was trimmed by 2 bases and J by 5 bases, leaving 18 bases between them. CDR1 is SGHTA and CDR2 is FQGTGA in the germline V gene. The CDR3 length is 17 residues. CDR3 residues: CASSLASYGTPTGELFF. The CDR3 bases are TGTGCCAGCAGCTTAGCGTCGTATGGGACCCCGACCGGGGAGCTGTTTTTT.

This clone was found a few times. The genes are TRBV13 and TRBJ2-7, with D hard to call. The germline gives CDR1 PRHDT, CDR2 FYEKMQ (reference sequence). CDR3 length: 12 amino acids. V lost 1 base, J lost 12 bases, and 13 bases lay in between. DNA of the CDR3: TGTGCCAGCAGCTTAGACCGGTTTGGGCCGTACTTC. It encodes CASSLDRFGPYF.

This clone has a handful of counts. This chain uses TRBV29-1 with TRBJ2-7; the D call may be TRBD1 or TRBD2 (5 bases each). The CDR3 is 13 amino acids. CDR1 is SQVTM, CDR2 ANQGSEA, per germline. The CDR3 is CSTRDGLTGEQYF. In DNA, the CDR3 is TGCTCTACCCGGGACGGCCTTACAGGCGAGCAGTACTTC.

This sequence joins TRBV5-1 and TRBJ2-5; D is ambiguous. The ends were cut back, 0 bases at V and 7 bases at J, with 10 bases in the middle. Germline CDR1 reads SGHRS; CDR2 reads YFSETQ. The CDR3 is 13 amino acids. CDR3 residues: CASSLDGPGTQYF. As DNA, the CDR3 is TGCGCCAGCAGCTTGGACGGGCCGGGGACCCAGTACTTC. Supplemented by reference TRBV5-1 and TRBJ2-5, the full variable domain reads KAGVTQTPRYLIKTRGQQVTLSCSPISGHRSVSWYQQTPGQGLQFLFEYFSETQRNKGNFPGRFSGRQFSNSRSEMNVSTLELGDSALYLCASSLDGPGTQYFGPGTRLLVL.

The chain joins TRBV29-1 to TRBJ2-7; no definite D call. Per germline, CDR1 SQVTM and CDR2 ANQGSEA. The CDR3 covers 14 residues. The V end lost 3 bases, the J end lost 5 bases, and 17 bases lay between the germline ends. The CDR3 sequence: CSVDEFGLENEQYF. The CDR3 DNA sequence: TGCAGCGTTGACGAATTCGGGCTCGAAAACGAGCAGTACTTC.

In its sample, this clone was seen many times. The chain couples TRBV4-3 to TRBJ1-1, with D possibly being TRBD1 (6 bases). The CDR3 contains 15 residues. Germline CDR1 and CDR2: LGHNA and YSLEER. The V gene lost 0 bases and the J gene lost 5 bases, with 13 bases spanning the gap. In DNA, the CDR3 is TGCGCCAGCAGCCAAGATTTTAGGGGGGGGACTGAAGCTTTCTTT. It is translated as CASSQDFRGGTEAFF.

This chain uses TRBV10-3 with TRBJ1-5, with D possibly TRBD1 on 5 matching bases. Trimming removed 8 bases from V and 4 bases from J, with 18 bases in between. Looked up from germline, CDR1 is ENHRY and CDR2 is SYGVKD. This CDR3 has 15 amino acids. CDR3 DNA: TGTGCCATCGGCACCGGGACGGAACCTAATCAGCCCCAGCATTTT. Its protein product is CAIGTGTEPNQPQHF.

The gene calls are TRBV18 and TRBJ1-4; D is unclear. The ends were cut back, 6 bases at V and 2 bases at J, with 22 bases in the middle. The CDR3 is 18 residues long. Germline loops: CDR1 KGHSH, CDR2 LQKENI. The DNA of the CDR3 is TGTGCCAGCTCCCTAAATAACGGCAGAGGCATTACTAATGAAAAACTGTTTTTT. Translated: CASSLNNGRGITNEKLFF.

This chain uses TRBV5-1 with TRBJ2-7, with no clear D. Germline lookup yields CDR1 SGHRS and CDR2 YFSETQ. The V gene lost 0 bases and the J gene lost 1 base, with 8 bases spanning the gap. The CDR3 is 14 amino acids. The chain's CDR3 is CASSLGGISYEQYF. The DNA for the CDR3 is TGCGCCAGCAGCTTGGGAGGCATATCCTACGAGCAGTACTTC.